The 20 T cell receptor beta chains in this list originate from one sample, sequenced in a study of blood T cells in healthy people across ages. Through a sample-barcoded 5' primer and a J-beta primer mix, a second PCR was run for about 7 to 12 cycles. One entry per CDR3 protein, called by TCRdb with MiXCR from the 5' RACE reads. The sample gives more than 800,000 distinct CDR3 sequences, around 43% of which show up once; approximately 20% is in the top ten. Sequencing used blood. The source is a woman aged 60-70 years in good health.

CDR3 bases: TGTGCCAGCAGACCCCTTCAGAGTAGCGACACAGATACGCAGTATTTT. This codes for CASRPLQSSDTDTQYF. This sequence joins TRBV28 and TRBJ2-3; D is perhaps TRBD2 (5 bases). The CDR3 runs 16 residues. Germline-derived CDR1 and CDR2 are MDHEN and SYDVKM. Trimming shortened V by 6 bases and J by 2 bases, and 18 bases separated the two germline ends. The entire variable domain, with the rest obtained from reference TRBV28 and TRBJ2-3, is as follows: DVKVTQSSRYLVKRTGEKVFLECVQDMDHENMFWYRQDPGLGLRLIYFSYDVKMKEKGDIPEGYSVSREKKERFSLILESASTNQTSMYLCASRPLQSSDTDTQYFGPGTRLTVL.

The chain carries TRBV12-3 or TRBV12-4 and TRBJ2-3; weak D call: TRBD2 (6 bases). Trimming cost V 7 bases and J 1 base, with 15 bases left between them. CDR3 length: 15 residues. CDR3 protein: CASTQSGVGTDTQYF. In DNA, the CDR3 is TGTGCCAGCACTCAATCGGGAGTGGGCACAGATACGCAGTATTTT.

This clonotype appeared a few times. V and J are TRBV12-3 or TRBV12-4 and TRBJ2-1, with D maybe TRBD2 (6 bases). V was trimmed by 3 bases and J by 9 bases, leaving 12 bases between them. CDR3 length equals 13 residues. The CDR3, as DNA: TGTGCCAGCAGTTTTGGCCGGGACTTTGAGCAGTTCTTC. This translates into CASSFGRDFEQFF.

The V and J genes are TRBV20-1 and TRBJ2-3; tentatively, D is TRBD2 (6 bases). The CDR3 loop spans 16 amino acids. The V end lost 3 bases, the J end lost 4 bases, and 20 bases lay between the germline ends. Germline lookup yields CDR1 DFQATT and CDR2 SNEGSKA (reference sequence). CDR3: CSASGAYGGGPDTQYF. As DNA, the CDR3 is TGCAGTGCTAGCGGGGCATATGGGGGAGGCCCAGATACGCAGTATTTT.

Regarding this clonotype: The junction does not match germline at one end; this may be a read error. This chain connects TRBV29-1 to TRBJ2-1; D is perhaps TRBD1 (6 bases). Per germline, CDR1 SQVTM and CDR2 ANQGSEA. The CDR3 is made up of 13 amino acids. CDR3 in amino acids: CSVTGSSDNEQFF. The DNA for the CDR3 is TGCAGCGTAACAGGGAGCTCCGACAATGAGCAGTTCTTC.

The chain carries TRBV5-5 and TRBJ2-5; D could derive from TRBD1 or TRBD2 (6 bases each). V gave up 3 bases and J gave up 5 bases, with 17 bases separating them. CDR3 length: 15 residues. The germline V gene encodes CDR1 SGHKS and CDR2 YYEKEE (reference sequence). The CDR3 DNA reads as TGTGCCAGCAGCTCTCCCGGGGGCGTAGGGGAGACCCAGTACTTC. This translates into CASSSPGGVGETQYF. Filled out from reference TRBV5-5 and TRBJ2-5, the complete variable domain reads DAGVTQSPTHLIKTRGQQVTLRCSPISGHKSVSWYQQVLGQGPQFIFQYYEKEERGRGNFPDRFSARQFPNYSSELNVNALLLGDSALYLCASSSPGGVGETQYFGPGTRLLVL.

This clonotype was seen a few times. The V call is TRBV27, the J call TRBJ1-6; possible D gene TRBD1, 6 bases. With 6 bases removed from V and 7 bases from J, the gap between germline ends came to 10 bases. The CDR3 runs to 13 residues. CDR1 and CDR2 (germline): MNHEY, SMNVEV (reference sequence). CDR3 sequence reads: CASSSGANSPLHF. The CDR3 DNA reads TGTGCCAGCAGCTCAGGGGCGAATTCACCCCTCCACTTT.

The chain joins TRBV6-2 or TRBV6-3 to TRBJ1-6, with 7 bases aligning to TRBD1. This CDR3 is 16 amino acids long. J was trimmed by 7 bases and V by 1 base; bases with no gene match: 7. Germline V CDR1 and CDR2: MNHEY, SVGEGT. The CDR3 loop is CASSYFGTAENSPLHF. DNA for the CDR3: TGTGCCAGCAGTTACTTCGGGACAGCCGAGAATTCACCCCTCCACTTT.

There are a few counts of this clonotype. J is TRBJ1-6 and V is TRBV4-2; D is unclear. V lost 0 bases and J 10 bases, leaving 7 bases between the germline ends. The germline CDR1 and CDR2 sequences are LGHNA and YNFKEQ. The CDR3 spans 13 residues. The CDR3 is CASSQDGGSPLHF. DNA of the CDR3: TGTGCCAGCAGCCAAGATGGCGGGTCACCCCTCCACTTT.

This sequence joins TRBV20-1 and TRBJ2-2; the D is unclear. The germline V gene has CDR1 DFQATT and CDR2 SNEGSKA (reference sequence). CDR3 length equals 13 residues. V was clipped by 4 bases and J by 2 bases, with 8 bases between them. CDR3 amino acids: CSATRRNTGELFF. CDR3 bases: TGCAGTGCTACCAGGAGAAACACCGGGGAGCTGTTTTTT.

The CDR3 is CASSAPRTGLGGANVLTF. In DNA form, the CDR3 reads TGTGCCAGCAGCGCCCCCAGGACAGGGCTTGGTGGGGCCAACGTCCTGACTTTC. This chain links TRBV9 with TRBJ2-6; 8 nucleotides line up with TRBD1. J lost 3 bases, V lost 3 bases, and 11 bases had no gene match. The germline gives CDR1 SGDLS, CDR2 YYNGEE. This CDR3 comprises 18 residues.

The chain carries TRBV5-1 and TRBJ2-3; 14 positions agree with TRBD2. The CDR3 is 17 amino acids. The germline CDR1 and CDR2 sequences are SGHRS and YFSETQ. V lost 9 bases to trimming and J lost 4 bases; unmatched junction nucleotides: 13. CDR3 amino acids: CANILTGTSGSADTQYF. The DNA for the CDR3 is TGCGCCAACATTCTGACCGGGACTAGCGGGAGTGCAGATACGCAGTATTTT.

The chain has TRBV29-1 and TRBJ1-5, with D unclear. V lost 4 bases and J lost 0, with 7 bases in between. Germline loops: CDR1 SQVTM, CDR2 ANQGSEA. There are 13 residues in the CDR3. The CDR3 is CSVVEDSNQPQHF. The CDR3 DNA reads as TGCAGCGTTGTCGAGGATAGCAATCAGCCCCAGCATTTT.

The V call is TRBV7-9, the J call TRBJ2-4; TRBD1 agrees at 8 bases. Judging by the DNA end, TRBJ2-7 fits better; the J call may be wrong. The V gene's germline CDR1 is SEHNR and CDR2 FQNEAQ (reference sequence). CDR3 length: 13 residues. For the CDR3, the DNA is TGTGCCAGCAGCTCCCGGACAGGGACCGAGCAGTACTTC. Its translation is CASSSRTGTEQYF.

This chain uses TRBV28 with TRBJ1-6, with a tentative D call TRBD1 (5 bases). Trimming took off 6 bases at V and 10 bases at J, with 16 bases between the two ends. Per the germline V gene, CDR1 is MDHEN and CDR2 is SYDVKM. CDR3 length: 14 amino acids. The CDR3 nucleotides are TGTGCCAGCAGCGCGGGACCCCCTCCCTCACCCCTCCACTTT. This codes for CASSAGPPPSPLHF.

This clonotype was seen just once. This rearrangement joins TRBV6-5 to TRBJ2-5; 9 nucleotides agree with TRBD2. Looked up from germline, CDR1 is MNHEY and CDR2 is SVGAGI. V gave up 0 bases and J gave up 2 bases; unmatched junction bases: 7. The CDR3 has 17 amino acids. CDR3: CASSYSWTSVSQETQYF. The CDR3 DNA follows: TGTGCCAGCAGTTACTCGTGGACTAGCGTATCACAAGAGACCCAGTACTTC.

The chain uses TRBV27 and TRBJ2-5; TRBD1 matches at 9 bases. The CDR3 runs 14 residues. Germline CDR1 and CDR2: MNHEY and SMNVEV (reference sequence). V lost 4 bases, J lost 6 bases, and 6 bases stayed unmatched. CDR3 protein: CASSSLTGGQTQYF. The CDR3 region has the DNA TGTGCCAGCAGTTCTCTGACAGGGGGTCAGACCCAGTACTTC.

The V and J genes are TRBV4-1 and TRBJ2-3, with D possibly being TRBD2 (5 bases). CDR1 is MGHRA, CDR2 YSYEKL, per germline. Trimming cost V 5 bases and J 0 bases, with 12 bases left between them. This CDR3 has 15 amino acids. The CDR3 spells CASSSSGESTDTQYF. The CDR3 DNA is TGCGCCAGCAGCTCCTCCGGGGAAAGCACAGATACGCAGTATTTT.

This clonotype was seen only a few times. For the CDR3, the DNA is TGTGCCAGCAGCCCCATTGGACTAGCGGGAGTCAATGAGCAGTTCTTC. Protein product: CASSPIGLAGVNEQFF. The chain combines TRBV12-3 or TRBV12-4 with TRBJ2-1; 13 bases line up with TRBD2. V gave up 6 bases and J gave up 6 bases; unmatched junction bases: 8. The length of the CDR3 is 16 residues.

This clonotype was counted a single time. Written as DNA, the CDR3 is TGTGCCACCCGGGGACAGGGGGTTGGGGCCAACGTCCTGACTTTC. This gives the protein CATRGQGVGANVLTF. The V and J genes are TRBV27 and TRBJ2-6; TRBD1 matches at 11 bases. The CDR3 extends over 15 amino acids. Germline loops: CDR1 MNHEY, CDR2 SMNVEV (reference sequence). J lost 3 bases, V lost 10 bases, and 5 bases had no gene match.